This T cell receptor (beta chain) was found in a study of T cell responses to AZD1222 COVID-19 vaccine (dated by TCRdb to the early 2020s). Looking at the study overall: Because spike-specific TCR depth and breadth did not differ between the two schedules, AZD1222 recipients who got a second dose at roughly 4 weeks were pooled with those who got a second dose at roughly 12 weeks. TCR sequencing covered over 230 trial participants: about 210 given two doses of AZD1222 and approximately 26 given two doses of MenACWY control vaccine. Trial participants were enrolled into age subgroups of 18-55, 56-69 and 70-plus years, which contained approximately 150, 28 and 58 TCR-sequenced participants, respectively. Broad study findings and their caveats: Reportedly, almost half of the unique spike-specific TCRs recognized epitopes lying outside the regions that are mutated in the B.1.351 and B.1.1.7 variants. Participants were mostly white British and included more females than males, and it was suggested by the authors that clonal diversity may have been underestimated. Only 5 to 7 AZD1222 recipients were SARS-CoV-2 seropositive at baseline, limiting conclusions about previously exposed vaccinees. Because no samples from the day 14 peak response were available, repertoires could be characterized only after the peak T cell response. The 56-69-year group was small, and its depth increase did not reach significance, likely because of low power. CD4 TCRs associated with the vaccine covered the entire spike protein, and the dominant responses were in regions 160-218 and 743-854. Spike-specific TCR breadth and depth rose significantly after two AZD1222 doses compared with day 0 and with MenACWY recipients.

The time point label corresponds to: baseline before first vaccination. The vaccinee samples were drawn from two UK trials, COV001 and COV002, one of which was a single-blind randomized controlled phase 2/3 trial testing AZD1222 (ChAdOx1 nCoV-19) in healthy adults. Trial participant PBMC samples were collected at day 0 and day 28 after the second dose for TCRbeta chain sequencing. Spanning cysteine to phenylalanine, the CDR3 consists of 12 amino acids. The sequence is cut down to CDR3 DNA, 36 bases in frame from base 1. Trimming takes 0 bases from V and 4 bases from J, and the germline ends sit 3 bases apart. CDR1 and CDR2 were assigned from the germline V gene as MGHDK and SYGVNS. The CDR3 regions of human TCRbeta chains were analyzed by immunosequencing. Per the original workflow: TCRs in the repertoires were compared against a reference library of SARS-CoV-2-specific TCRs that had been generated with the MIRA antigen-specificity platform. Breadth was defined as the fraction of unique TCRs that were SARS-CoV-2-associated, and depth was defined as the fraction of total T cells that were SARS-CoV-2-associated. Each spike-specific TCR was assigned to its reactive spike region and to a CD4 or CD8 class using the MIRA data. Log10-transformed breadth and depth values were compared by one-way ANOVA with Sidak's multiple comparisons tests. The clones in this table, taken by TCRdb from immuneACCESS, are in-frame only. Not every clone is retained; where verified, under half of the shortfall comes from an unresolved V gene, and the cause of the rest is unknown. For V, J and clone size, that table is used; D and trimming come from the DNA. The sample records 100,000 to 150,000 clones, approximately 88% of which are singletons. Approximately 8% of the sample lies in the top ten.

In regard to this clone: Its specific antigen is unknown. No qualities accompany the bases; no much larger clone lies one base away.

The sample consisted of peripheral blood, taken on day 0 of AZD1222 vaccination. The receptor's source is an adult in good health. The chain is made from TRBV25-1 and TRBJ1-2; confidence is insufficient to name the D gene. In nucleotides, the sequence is TGTGCCAGCAGTGAATACAGCTATGGCTACACCTTC. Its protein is CASSEYSYGYTF.